The source of this T cell receptor (beta chain) is a study of OX40 agonist ivuxolimab in advanced cancers. Study summary: The drug used for patients, ivuxolimab, was an agonistic anti-OX40 (CD134) antibody. The diagnoses of dose-escalation patients were hepatocellular carcinoma, melanoma, renal cell or head and neck cancer. Study-level findings and limits: Expanded peripheral T cell antigen specificity was not determined.

Remarks on this clone: Its antigen is not identified.

CDR1 and CDR2 from the germline V gene are SGHNT and YYREEE (reference sequence). The CDR3 loop spans 19 amino acids. V gave up 1 base and J gave up 0 bases; unmatched junction bases: 12. The data were produced by immunoSEQ multiplex PCR, yet TCRdb's version contains in-frame clones alone and is incomplete. The table includes 100,000 to 130,000 clones, approximately 89% detected once. The sequence was collected from an adult with an advanced solid tumor such as melanoma, head and neck, liver or kidney cancer. The specimen comprised CD4+ or CD8+ T cells sorted from blood, sampled in a trial of the OX40 agonist ivuxolimab. The V call is TRBV5-4, the J call TRBJ2-3, with 9 positions matching TRBD1. In DNA, the CDR3 is TGTGCCAGCAGCTTGCGGAAAAACAGGGGGCTGATTAGCACAGATACGCAGTATTTT. It codes for CASSLRKNRGLISTDTQYF.